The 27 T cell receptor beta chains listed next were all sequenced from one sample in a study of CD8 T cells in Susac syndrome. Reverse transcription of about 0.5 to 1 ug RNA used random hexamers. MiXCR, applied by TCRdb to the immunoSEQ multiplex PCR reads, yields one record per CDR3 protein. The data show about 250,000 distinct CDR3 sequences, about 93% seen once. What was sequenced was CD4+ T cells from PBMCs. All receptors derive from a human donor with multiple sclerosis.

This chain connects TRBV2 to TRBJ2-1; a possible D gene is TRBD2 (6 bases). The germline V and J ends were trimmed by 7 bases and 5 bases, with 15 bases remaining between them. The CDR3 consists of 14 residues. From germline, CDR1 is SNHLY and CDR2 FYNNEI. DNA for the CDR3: TGTGCCAGCAACGTGGCCGGGGGAAACAATGAGCAGTTCTTC. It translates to CASNVAGGNNEQFF. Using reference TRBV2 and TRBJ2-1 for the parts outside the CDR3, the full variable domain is EPEVTQTPSHQVTQMGQEVILRCVPISNHLYFYWYRQILGQKVEFLVSFYNNEISEKSEIFDDQFSVERPDGSNFTLKIRSTKLEDSAMYFCASNVAGGNNEQFFGPGTRLTVL.

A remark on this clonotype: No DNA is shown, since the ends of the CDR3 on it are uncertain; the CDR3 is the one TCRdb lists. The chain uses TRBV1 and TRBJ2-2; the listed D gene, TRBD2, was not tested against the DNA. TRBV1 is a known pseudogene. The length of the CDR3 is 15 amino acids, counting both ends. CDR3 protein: CTTGPRTITPGSCFF.

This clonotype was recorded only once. This CDR3 reads CASSDNFSMHGYTF. In nucleotides, the CDR3 is TGTGCCAGCAGCGATAACTTCTCAATGCATGGCTACACCTTC. V is TRBV6-1 and J is TRBJ1-2, with D unresolved. The V gene's germline CDR1 is MNHNS and CDR2 SASEGT. CDR3 size: 14 residues. Trimming pared 6 bases from V and 6 bases from J, leaving 17 bases between.

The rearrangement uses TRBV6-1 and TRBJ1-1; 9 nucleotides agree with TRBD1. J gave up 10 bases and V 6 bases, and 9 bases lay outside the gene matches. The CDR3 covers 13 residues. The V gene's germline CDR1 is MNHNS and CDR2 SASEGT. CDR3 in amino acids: CASSLQGANGAFF. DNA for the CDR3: TGTGCCAGCAGCTTACAGGGGGCGAATGGAGCTTTCTTT.

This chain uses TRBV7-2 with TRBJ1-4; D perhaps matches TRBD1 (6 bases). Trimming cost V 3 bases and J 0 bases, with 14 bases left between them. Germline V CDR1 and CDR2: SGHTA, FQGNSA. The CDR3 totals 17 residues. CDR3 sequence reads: CASSLAGASATNEKLFF. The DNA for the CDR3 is TGTGCCAGCAGCTTGGCAGGGGCATCTGCAACTAATGAAAAACTGTTTTTT.

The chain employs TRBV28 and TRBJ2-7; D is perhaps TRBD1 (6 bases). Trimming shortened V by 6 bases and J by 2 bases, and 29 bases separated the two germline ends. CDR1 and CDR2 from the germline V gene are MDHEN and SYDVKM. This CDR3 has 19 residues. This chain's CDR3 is CASSPDPLTGTWAPYEQYF. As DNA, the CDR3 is TGTGCCAGCAGCCCCGATCCCCTCACCGGGACATGGGCCCCCTACGAGCAGTACTTC.

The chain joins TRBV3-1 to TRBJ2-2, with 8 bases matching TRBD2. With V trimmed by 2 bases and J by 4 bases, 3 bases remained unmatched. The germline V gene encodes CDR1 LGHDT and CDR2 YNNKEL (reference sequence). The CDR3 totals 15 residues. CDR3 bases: TGTGCCAGCAGCCAACGGACTAGCCGCACCGGGGAGCTGTTTTTT. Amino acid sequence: CASSQRTSRTGELFF.

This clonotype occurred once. CDR3 sequence: CATSRDRSLTDTQYF. The CDR3 bases are TGTGCCACCAGCAGAGACCGGTCCCTCACAGATACGCAGTATTTT. The rearrangement uses TRBV15 and TRBJ2-3; D is unclear. This CDR3 region has 15 residues. V was pared by 0 bases and J by 2 bases, with 9 bases between. The V gene's germline CDR1 is LNHNV and CDR2 YYDKDF (reference sequence).

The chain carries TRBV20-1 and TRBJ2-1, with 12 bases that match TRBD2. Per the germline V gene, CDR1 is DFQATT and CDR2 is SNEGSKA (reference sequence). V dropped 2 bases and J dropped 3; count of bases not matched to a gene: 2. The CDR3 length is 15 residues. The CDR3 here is CSARPTSGSYNEQFF. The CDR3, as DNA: TGCAGTGCTAGACCGACTAGCGGGAGCTACAATGAGCAGTTCTTC.

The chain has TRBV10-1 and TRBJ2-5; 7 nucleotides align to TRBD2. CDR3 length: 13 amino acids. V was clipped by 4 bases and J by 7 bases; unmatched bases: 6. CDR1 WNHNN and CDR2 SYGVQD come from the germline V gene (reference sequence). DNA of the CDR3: TGCGCCAGCAGTGGGACTTCGGGGGGGACCCAGTACTTC. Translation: CASSGTSGGTQYF.

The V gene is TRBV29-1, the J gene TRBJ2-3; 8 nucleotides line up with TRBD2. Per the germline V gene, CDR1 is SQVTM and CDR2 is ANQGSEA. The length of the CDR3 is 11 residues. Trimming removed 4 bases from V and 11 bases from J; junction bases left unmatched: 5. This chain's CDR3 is CSVGSRGGQYF. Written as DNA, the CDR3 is TGCAGCGTTGGTAGCCGGGGGGGGCAGTATTTT.

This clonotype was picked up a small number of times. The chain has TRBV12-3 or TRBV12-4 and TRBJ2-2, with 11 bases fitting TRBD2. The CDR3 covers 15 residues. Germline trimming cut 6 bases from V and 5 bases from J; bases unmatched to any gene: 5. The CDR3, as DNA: TGTGCCAGCAGCCAACTAGCGGGAGTTACCGGGGAGCTGTTTTTT. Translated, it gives CASSQLAGVTGELFF.

CDR3 sequence: CATSDTTGNGYTF. DNA for the CDR3: TGTGCCACCAGTGACACTACAGGGAATGGCTACACCTTC. The rearrangement links TRBV24-1 to TRBJ1-2; weak D call: TRBD1 (6 bases). Germline loops: CDR1 KGHDR, CDR2 SFDVKD. V was pared by 4 bases and J by 6 bases, with 11 bases between. This CDR3 contains 13 residues.

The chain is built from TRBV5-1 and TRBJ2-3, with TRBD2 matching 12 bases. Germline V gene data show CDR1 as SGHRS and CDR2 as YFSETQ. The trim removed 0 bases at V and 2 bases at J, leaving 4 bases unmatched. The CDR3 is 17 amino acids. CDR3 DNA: TGCGCCAGCAGCTTGGAGCTAGCGGGGGGGGCCACAGATACGCAGTATTTT. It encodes CASSLELAGGATDTQYF.

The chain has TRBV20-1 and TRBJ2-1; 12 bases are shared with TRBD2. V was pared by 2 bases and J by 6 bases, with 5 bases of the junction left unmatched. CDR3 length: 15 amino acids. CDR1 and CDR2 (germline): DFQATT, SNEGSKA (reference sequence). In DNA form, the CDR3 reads TGCAGTGCTAGACCTAGCGGGGGGGCCCTCAATGAGCAGTTCTTC. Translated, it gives CSARPSGGALNEQFF.

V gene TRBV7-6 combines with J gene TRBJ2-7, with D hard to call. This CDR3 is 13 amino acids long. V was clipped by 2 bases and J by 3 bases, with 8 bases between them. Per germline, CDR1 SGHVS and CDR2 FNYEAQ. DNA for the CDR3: TGTGCCAGCAGCTTAATCCTAGGCTACGAGCAGTACGTC. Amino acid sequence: CASSLILGYEQYV.

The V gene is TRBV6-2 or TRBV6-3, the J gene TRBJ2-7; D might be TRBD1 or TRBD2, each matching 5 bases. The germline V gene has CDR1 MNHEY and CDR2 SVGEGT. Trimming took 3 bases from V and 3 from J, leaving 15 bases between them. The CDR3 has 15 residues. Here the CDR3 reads CASSYPGQPSYEQYF. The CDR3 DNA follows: TGTGCCAGCAGTTATCCGGGGCAGCCTAGCTACGAGCAGTACTTC.

CDR3 loop: CSAKTGVGTQYF. The CDR3 DNA reads as TGCAGTGCTAAGACAGGGGTAGGGACCCAGTACTTC. The chain joins TRBV20-1 to TRBJ2-5, with TRBD1 matching over 8 bases. The CDR3 spans 12 residues. Trimming at V came to 4 bases and at J to 7 bases, leaving 5 bases not matched to a gene. Germline V gene data show CDR1 as DFQATT and CDR2 as SNEGSKA (reference sequence).

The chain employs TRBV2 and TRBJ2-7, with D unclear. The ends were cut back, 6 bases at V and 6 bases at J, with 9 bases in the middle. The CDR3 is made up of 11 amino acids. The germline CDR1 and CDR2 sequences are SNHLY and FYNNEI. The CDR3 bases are TGTGCCAGCAGGGCCCTCTCCGAGCAGTACTTC. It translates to CASRALSEQYF.

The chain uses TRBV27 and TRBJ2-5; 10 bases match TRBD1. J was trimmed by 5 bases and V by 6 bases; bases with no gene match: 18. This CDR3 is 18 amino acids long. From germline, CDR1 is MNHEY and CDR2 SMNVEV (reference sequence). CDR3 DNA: TGTGCCAGCAGCCGCGCCCCCCGACAGGGGGCCCACCGGGAGACCCAGTACTTC. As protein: CASSRAPRQGAHRETQYF.

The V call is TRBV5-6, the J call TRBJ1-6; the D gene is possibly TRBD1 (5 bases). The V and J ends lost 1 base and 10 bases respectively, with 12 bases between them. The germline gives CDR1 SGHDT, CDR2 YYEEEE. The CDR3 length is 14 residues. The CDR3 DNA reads TGTGCCAGCAGCTTGTTGCGGGGCGGGTCACCCCTCCACTTT. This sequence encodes CASSLLRGGSPLHF.

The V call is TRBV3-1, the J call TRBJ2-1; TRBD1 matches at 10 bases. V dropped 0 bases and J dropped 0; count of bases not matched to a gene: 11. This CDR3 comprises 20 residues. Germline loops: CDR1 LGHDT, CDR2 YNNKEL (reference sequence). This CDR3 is CASSQDWGTGEHSSYNEQFF. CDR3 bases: TGTGCCAGCAGCCAAGATTGGGGGACAGGGGAGCATAGCTCCTACAATGAGCAGTTCTTC.

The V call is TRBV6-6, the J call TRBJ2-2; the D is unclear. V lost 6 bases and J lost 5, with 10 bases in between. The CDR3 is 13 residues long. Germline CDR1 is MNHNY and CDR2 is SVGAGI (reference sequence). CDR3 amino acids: CASRTLGTGELFF. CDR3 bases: TGTGCCAGCAGAACTCTAGGGACCGGGGAGCTGTTTTTT.

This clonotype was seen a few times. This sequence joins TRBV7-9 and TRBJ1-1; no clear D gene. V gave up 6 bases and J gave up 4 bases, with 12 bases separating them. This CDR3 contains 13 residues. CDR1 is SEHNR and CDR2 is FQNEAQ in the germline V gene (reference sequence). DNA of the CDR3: TGTGCCAGCAGGTCCAAAATCGGCACTGAAGCTTTCTTT. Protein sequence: CASRSKIGTEAFF.

DNA of the CDR3: TGTGCCAGCAGCTTAGGTTACAGGAACTCCTACGAGCAGTACTTC. Protein sequence: CASSLGYRNSYEQYF. The chain employs TRBV7-2 and TRBJ2-7; D perhaps matches TRBD1 (5 bases). Trimming shortened V by 1 base and J by 0 bases, and 10 bases separated the two germline ends. The V gene's germline CDR1 is SGHTA and CDR2 FQGNSA. There are 15 residues in the CDR3.

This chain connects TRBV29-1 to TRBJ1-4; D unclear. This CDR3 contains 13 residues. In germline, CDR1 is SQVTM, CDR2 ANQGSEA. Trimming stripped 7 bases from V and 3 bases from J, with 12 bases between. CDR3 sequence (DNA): TGCAGCGGAACAGTAGTACCTAATGAAAAACTGTTTTTT. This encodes CSGTVVPNEKLFF. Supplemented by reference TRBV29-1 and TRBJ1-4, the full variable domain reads SAVISQKPSRDICQRGTSLTIQCQVDSQVTMMFWYRQQPGQSLTLIATANQGSEATYESGFVIDKFPISRPNLTFSTLTVSNMSPEDSSIYLCSGTVVPNEKLFFGSGTQLSVL.

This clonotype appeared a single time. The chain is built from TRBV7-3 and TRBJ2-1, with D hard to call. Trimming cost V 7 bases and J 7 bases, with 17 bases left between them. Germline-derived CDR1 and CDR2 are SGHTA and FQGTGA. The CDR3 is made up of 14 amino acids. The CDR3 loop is CASTPLESVNEQFF. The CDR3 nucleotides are TGTGCCAGCACCCCACTGGAGTCCGTGAATGAGCAGTTCTTC.